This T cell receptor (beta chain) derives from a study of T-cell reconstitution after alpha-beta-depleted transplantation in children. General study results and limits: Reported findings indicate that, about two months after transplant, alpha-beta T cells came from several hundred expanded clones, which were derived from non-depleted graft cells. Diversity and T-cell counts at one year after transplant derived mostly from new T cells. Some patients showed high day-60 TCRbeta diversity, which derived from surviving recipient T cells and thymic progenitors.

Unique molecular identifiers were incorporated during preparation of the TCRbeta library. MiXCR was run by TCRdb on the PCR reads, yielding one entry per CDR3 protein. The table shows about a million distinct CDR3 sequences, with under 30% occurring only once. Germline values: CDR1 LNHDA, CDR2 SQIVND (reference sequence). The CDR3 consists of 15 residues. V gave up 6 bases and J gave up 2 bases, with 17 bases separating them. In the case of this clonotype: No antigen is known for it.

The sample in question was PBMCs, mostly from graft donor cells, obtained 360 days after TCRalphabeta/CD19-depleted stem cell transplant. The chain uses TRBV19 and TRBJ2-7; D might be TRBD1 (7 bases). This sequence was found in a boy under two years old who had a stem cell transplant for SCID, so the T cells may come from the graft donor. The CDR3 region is CASRITGEEAYEQYF. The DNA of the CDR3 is TGTGCCAGTAGGATAACAGGGGAGGAAGCCTACGAGCAGTACTTC.